The 9 T cell receptor beta chains given below trace back to one sample, sequenced in a study of vaccination effects on CD4 cells after COVID-19. Upon completion of 10 to 11 days in culture, CD4+ T cells were isolated. Sequencing used immunoSEQ multiplex PCR; TCRdb keeps in-frame clones, though not all of them. The sample contains more than 30,000 clones, roughly 74% of which appear only once. No antigen has been identified for these receptors. The material was CD4+ T cells from PBMCs cultured without peptide, obtained before COVID-19 vaccination. The receptor source for this set is a human donor who received a COVID-19 vaccine.

The chain uses TRBV21-1 and TRBJ1-4; the D call TRBD1 from the table was never checked on the DNA. TRBV21-1 is described as a pseudogene. This CDR3 contains 13 residues. CDR3 region: CASPGQGDEKLFF. CDR3 nucleotides: TGTGCCAGCCCGGGACAGGGGGATGAAAAACTGTTTTTT.

The chain has TRBV27 and TRBJ2-1; TRBD1 matches 9 bases. The CDR3 totals 13 residues. V lost 10 bases to trimming and J lost 7 bases; unmatched junction nucleotides: 8. Germline CDR1 is MNHEY and CDR2 is SMNVEV (reference sequence). CDR3 sequence (DNA): TGTGCCACCTGGGACAGGGTAGGAAATGAGCAGTTCTTC. Translated: CATWDRVGNEQFF.

The chain has TRBV2 and TRBJ2-3; 8 bases are shared with TRBD1. From germline, CDR1 is SNHLY and CDR2 FYNNEI. With 10 bases clipped from V and 5 bases from J, the junction kept 8 bases outside the gene matches. The CDR3 runs to 13 residues. The CDR3 nucleotides read TGTGCCACTAGACAGGGGTCCGGAGATACGCAGTATTTT. Protein sequence: CATRQGSGDTQYF.

The CDR3 here is CASSQDPGGNGYTF. In DNA, the CDR3 is TGCGCCAGCAGCCAAGACCCAGGGGGCAATGGCTACACCTTC. The chain recombines TRBV4-3 with TRBJ1-2; 8 nucleotides match TRBD1. The CDR3 loop spans 14 amino acids. The germline V gene has CDR1 LGHNA and CDR2 YSLEER. The V gene end was trimmed by 0 bases and the J gene end by 6 bases; junction bases not matched to a gene: 3.

J is TRBJ1-1 and V is TRBV15; D is uncertain. There are 14 residues in the CDR3. Trimming removed 0 bases at V and 11 bases at J, with 16 bases between. Germline loops: CDR1 LNHNV, CDR2 YYDKDF (reference sequence). CDR3: CATSREKLSMSAFF. The CDR3 coding sequence is TGTGCCACCAGCAGAGAGAAGTTGAGTATGTCGGCTTTCTTT.

The V call is TRBV5-1, the J call TRBJ1-1; 7 nucleotides line up with TRBD1. From germline, CDR1 is SGHRS and CDR2 YFSETQ. This CDR3 region has 15 residues. V gave up 0 bases and J gave up 0 bases; unmatched junction bases: 2. The CDR3 sequence: CASSLGTGMNTEAFF. DNA for the CDR3: TGCGCCAGCAGCTTGGGGACAGGAATGAACACTGAAGCTTTCTTT.

This clone came up a few times. The gene calls are TRBV19 and TRBJ1-2, with TRBD1 matching 8 bases. With 6 bases clipped from V and 6 bases from J, the junction kept 6 bases outside the gene matches. The CDR3 sequence is 13 residues long. CDR1 LNHDA and CDR2 SQIVND come from the germline V gene (reference sequence). The CDR3 DNA is TGTGCCAGTAGAACAGGGGGTTTTAATGGCTACACCTTC. Its translation is CASRTGGFNGYTF.

The chain uses TRBV12-1 and TRBJ2-1; the table's TRBD1 call for D was not verified on the DNA. TRBV12-1 is a listed pseudogene. The CDR3 totals 19 residues. The CDR3: CASSFVCVGRGQGFMEQFF. Here the CDR3 DNA reads TGTGCCAGCAGCTTTGTATGTGTGGGTAGGGGACAGGGTTTCATGGAGCAGTTCTTC.

This rearrangement joins TRBV7-2 to TRBJ2-5, with a tentative D call TRBD1 (5 bases). Trimming cost V 5 bases and J 9 bases, with 13 bases left between them. Germline CDR1 SGHTA, CDR2 FQGNSA. This CDR3 is built from 12 residues. CDR3 bases: TGTGCCAGCAGCGCTGTACAGGTCTCCCAGTACTTC. Translating it yields CASSAVQVSQYF.